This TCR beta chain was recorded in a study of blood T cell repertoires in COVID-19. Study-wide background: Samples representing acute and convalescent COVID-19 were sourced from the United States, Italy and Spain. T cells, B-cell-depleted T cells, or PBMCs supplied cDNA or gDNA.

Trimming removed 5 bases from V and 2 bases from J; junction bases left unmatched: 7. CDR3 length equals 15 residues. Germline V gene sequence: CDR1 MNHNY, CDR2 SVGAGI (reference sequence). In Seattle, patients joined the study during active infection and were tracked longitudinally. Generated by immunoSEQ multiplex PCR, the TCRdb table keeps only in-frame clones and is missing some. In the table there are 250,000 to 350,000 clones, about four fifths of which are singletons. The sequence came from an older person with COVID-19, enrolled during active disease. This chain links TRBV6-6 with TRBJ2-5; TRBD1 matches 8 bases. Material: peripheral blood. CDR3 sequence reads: CASSRRDRLQETQYF. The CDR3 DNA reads TGTGCCAGCAGTCGAAGGGACAGGCTACAAGAGACCCAGTACTTC.